The 9 T cell receptor beta chains reported below all come from one sample, sequenced in a study of cytotoxic CD8 clonotypes in ibrutinib-treated CLL. Profiling relied on immunoSEQ multiplex PCR, and the TCRdb table lists in-frame clones only, not all of them. Of 6,200 or so clones in the sample, roughly three quarters are singletons; the top ten hold around a quarter. The sequencing here drew on PBMCs, taken before ibrutinib treatment. These TCRs come from a human donor with chronic lymphocytic leukemia.

The V and J genes are TRBV5-1 and TRBJ2-1, with TRBD1 matching 8 bases. This CDR3 has 17 residues. V was clipped by 4 bases and J by 6 bases; unmatched bases: 15. CDR1 is SGHRS and CDR2 is YFSETQ in the germline V gene. Here the CDR3 DNA reads TGCGCCAGCAGCAGTGGACAGGGAGGAGGGTACGGCAATGAGCAGTTCTTC. Protein sequence: CASSSGQGGGYGNEQFF.

The V call is TRBV5-4, the J call TRBJ2-7, with a possible D match to TRBD2 (5 bases). The CDR3 consists of 14 residues. V gave up 4 bases and J gave up 2 bases, with 13 bases separating them. The germline V gene has CDR1 SGHNT and CDR2 YYREEE (reference sequence). The CDR3 DNA follows: TGTGCCAGCAGCCCTAGGGAGTCCCCCTACGAGCAGTACTTC. Protein sequence: CASSPRESPYEQYF. The complete variable domain, with remaining parts taken from reference TRBV5-4 and TRBJ2-7, reads ETGVTQSPTHLIKTRGQQVTLRCSSQSGHNTVSWYQQALGQGPQFIFQYYREEENGRGNFPPRFSGLQFPNYSSELNVNALELDDSALYLCASSPRESPYEQYFGPGTRLTVT.

The chain couples TRBV9 to TRBJ2-2; tentative D call: TRBD2 (6 bases). The length of the CDR3 is 14 residues. Germline values: CDR1 SGDLS, CDR2 YYNGEE. V lost 7 bases and J 3 bases, leaving 13 bases between the germline ends. The DNA for the CDR3 is TGTGCCAGCTCCTCTTGGGGGGACACCGGGGAGCTGTTTTTT. This sequence encodes CASSSWGDTGELFF.

This chain links TRBV29-1 with TRBJ1-1, with D unclear. Trimming shortened V by 6 bases and J by 0 bases, and 14 bases separated the two germline ends. Germline CDR1 and CDR2: SQVTM and ANQGSEA. CDR3 size: 14 residues. DNA of the CDR3: TGCAGCGTCGCCGGTGGCCCTGTGAACACTGAAGCTTTCTTT. It is translated as CSVAGGPVNTEAFF.

Only one count was recorded for this clone. The J gene is TRBJ1-1, the V gene TRBV30, with D possibly matching TRBD1 (6 bases). The CDR3 totals 15 residues. Germline CDR1 is GTSNPN and CDR2 is SVGIG (reference sequence). V lost 0 bases to trimming and J lost 10 bases, with 21 bases between them. CDR3 nucleotides: TGTGCCTGGAGTGTGGCCGGGACAACGACCAGGGGAGCTTTCTTT. It yields the protein CAWSVAGTTTRGAFF.

By sample fraction, this clone is medium-sized. J is TRBJ1-5 and V is TRBV28, with a weak D call TRBD1 (5 bases). Germline values: CDR1 MDHEN, CDR2 SYDVKM. The V end was cut by 3 bases, the J end by 2 bases, with 8 bases between. The CDR3 runs 14 residues. CDR3 protein: CASSLGGGNQPQHF. The CDR3 DNA follows: TGTGCCAGCAGTTTGGGAGGGGGCAATCAGCCCCAGCATTTT.

CDR3 in amino acids: CASQPRNTEAFF. CDR3 nucleotide sequence: TGTGCCAGCCAGCCGAGGAACACTGAAGCTTTCTTT. This sequence joins TRBV7-9 and TRBJ1-1, with D unclear. The germline gives CDR1 SEHNR, CDR2 FQNEAQ (reference sequence). There are 12 residues in the CDR3. V lost 8 bases, J lost 1 base, and 8 bases lay in between.

This clone showed up just a few times. The chain's CDR3 is CASSRMRVGAGPGNTIYF. The CDR3 region has the DNA TGTGCCAGTAGTCGTATGCGGGTCGGTGCGGGACCTGGAAACACCATATATTTT. The rearrangement links TRBV19 to TRBJ1-3, with D tentatively TRBD1 (5 bases). CDR1 and CDR2 (germline): LNHDA, SQIVND (reference sequence). V lost 5 bases and J 2 bases, leaving 22 bases between the germline ends. The CDR3 length is 18 residues. The full variable domain, completed using reference TRBV19 and TRBJ1-3, is DGGITQSPKYLFRKEGQNVTLSCEQNLNHDAMYWYRQDPGQGLRLIYYSQIVNDFQKGDIAEGYSVSREKKESFPLTVTSAQKNPTAFYLCASSRMRVGAGPGNTIYFGEGSWLTVV.

The genes are TRBV5-6 and TRBJ2-3; D is unresolved. Germline V gene data show CDR1 as SGHDT and CDR2 as YYEEEE. The CDR3 consists of 12 residues. Trimming took off 7 bases at V and 1 base at J, with 7 bases between the two ends. Here the CDR3 reads CASSGGTDTQYF. The CDR3 coding sequence is TGTGCCAGCTCTGGGGGCACAGATACGCAGTATTTT. The full variable domain, with the rest looked up from reference TRBV5-6 and TRBJ2-3, is DAGVTQSPTHLIKTRGQQVTLRCSPKSGHDTVSWYQQALGQGPQFIFQYYEEEERQRGNFPDRFSGHQFPNYSSELNVNALLLGDSALYLCASSGGTDTQYFGPGTRLTVL.